This TCR beta chain was sequenced during a study of shared clonotypes between healthy human individuals. Findings and caveats of the study: Researchers sampled blood only, noting tissue repertoires likely differ. It was anticipated that sequencing depth would influence how many clonotypes donors shared.

The authors distributed each subset's genomic DNA evenly over several immunoSEQ plates. The method was immunoSEQ multiplex PCR; TCRdb's version includes in-frame clones alone and lacks a portion of them. The profile shows about 380,000 clones, 95% to 97% of them singletons. All of the donors resided in Nashville, Tennessee, and each was a Caucasian adult. Note on this clone: Its antigen is still unknown.

The CDR3 runs 14 residues. Germline V gene lookup returns CDR1 SGHRS and CDR2 YFSETQ. Trimming took 0 bases from V and 1 from J, leaving 5 bases between them. The specimen was memory CD8+ T cells sorted from blood. This sample's subset: CD45RO+ cells pooled with CCR7-negative TemRA cells. This clonotype was sampled from a young man in good health. The chain combines TRBV5-1 with TRBJ1-5, with D perhaps TRBD1 (5 bases). CDR3 coding DNA: TGCGCCAGCAGCTTGGGGACAAGCAATCAGCCCCAGCATTTT. Residues: CASSLGTSNQPQHF.